This section outlines one T cell receptor beta chain sequence together with its context. A junction end diverges from the germline sequence, so it may reflect a read error. The data are from a study of cytomegalovirus exposure and HLA in healthy donors. Germline CDR1 is SGHRS and CDR2 is YFSETQ. CDR3 length: 14 residues. Libraries were prepared by immunoSEQ multiplex PCR; TCRdb keeps only in-frame clonotypes and omits some of them. The sample includes tens of thousands of clones, more than 85% of them seen just once. This chain uses TRBV5-1 with TRBJ2-7; D is possibly TRBD2 (5 bases). The clonotype was recovered from a woman aged 25 to 39 in good health and CMV-seronegative. Sequences were obtained from PBMCs. The CDR3: CASRLELSVGEQYF. CDR3 nucleotides: TGCGCCAGCAGATTGGAGCTTAGCGTCGGCGAGCAGTACTTC.